The present T cell receptor (beta chain) was sequenced within a study of identical twins. Notes on this clonotype: The antigen is unknown.

Study-level points and caveats: Weaker excess twin sharing was seen among beta out-of-frame sequences.

The V end was cut by 8 bases, the J end by 5 bases, with 13 bases between. Germline lookup yields CDR1 SEHNR and CDR2 FQNEAQ (reference sequence). The CDR3 spans 12 residues. TCRdb passed the 5' RACE reads through MiXCR, listing each CDR3 protein once. This sample has about 290,000 distinct CDR3 sequences, with over 8.5% found just once. This sample was shared with a second study, whose subject was yellow fever vaccine responses in identical twins.

The chain carries TRBV7-9 and TRBJ2-7, with TRBD1 as a possible D gene (6 bases). Input material: CD8+ T cells sorted from blood. This TCR derives from a woman aged 18-29 years in good health. In DNA form, the CDR3 reads TGTGCCAGCTCGACAGGCAGGGACGAGCAGTACTTC. As protein: CASSTGRDEQYF.